These 18 T cell receptor beta chains were sequenced from one sample in a study of cytomegalovirus exposure and HLA in healthy donors. The primer mix had 60 Vbeta and 13 Jbeta primers. Assay used: immunoSEQ multiplex PCR; TCRdb lists only in-frame clones, some missing. This table has approximately 100,000 clones, around 75% appearing once. The sequencing sample was made of PBMCs. The receptors here all came from a man between 40 and 49 years old in good health and CMV-seronegative.

The CDR3 loop reads CASSLRGNQETQYF. The CDR3 nucleotides are TGTGCCAGCAGCTTGAGGGGAAACCAAGAGACCCAGTACTTC. This sequence joins TRBV5-4 and TRBJ2-5; a possible D gene is TRBD1 (5 bases). Per germline, CDR1 SGHNT and CDR2 YYREEE (reference sequence). V lost 1 base, J lost 0 bases, and 7 bases lay in between. The CDR3 covers 14 residues.

This rearrangement joins TRBV6-6 to TRBJ2-7; D is ambiguous. Trimming took 2 bases from V and 2 from J, leaving 4 bases between them. The CDR3 covers 12 residues. Germline CDR1 and CDR2: MNHNY and SVGAGI (reference sequence). The CDR3 bases are TGTGCCAGCAGTTACCATGCCTACGAGCAGTACTTC. Protein product: CASSYHAYEQYF.

The V and J genes are TRBV2 and TRBJ2-1; 8 bases line up with TRBD2. Per the germline V gene, CDR1 is SNHLY and CDR2 is FYNNEI. This CDR3 is 13 amino acids long. Trimming took 8 bases from V and 9 from J; bases not matched to a gene: 9. CDR3 DNA: TGTGCCAGCTGGACGGGGGGGCCGGTTGAGCAGTTCTTC. This encodes CASWTGGPVEQFF. The variable domain in full, completed from reference TRBV2 and TRBJ2-1, reads EPEVTQTPSHQVTQMGQEVILRCVPISNHLYFYWYRQILGQKVEFLVSFYNNEISEKSEIFDDQFSVERPDGSNFTLKIRSTKLEDSAMYFCASWTGGPVEQFFGPGTRLTVL.

This chain connects TRBV7-9 to TRBJ1-1; TRBD1 matches 8 bases. The junction had 6 bases not matched to a gene; V was cut back by 1 base and J by 5 bases. The CDR3 is made up of 15 amino acids. Germline CDR1 is SEHNR and CDR2 is FQNEAQ (reference sequence). In nucleotides, the CDR3 is TGTGCCAGCAGCTTAGAATCAGGGGGCTGGACTGAAGCTTTCTTT. It is translated as CASSLESGGWTEAFF. The whole variable domain, filled in from reference TRBV7-9 and TRBJ1-1, reads DTGVSQNPRHKITKRGQNVTFRCDPISEHNRLYWYRQTLGQGPEFLTYFQNEAQLEKSRLLSDRFSAERPKGSFSTLEIQRTEQGDSAMYLCASSLESGGWTEAFFGQGTRLTVV.

The rearrangement uses TRBV6-6 and TRBJ2-1; a weak D match, TRBD1 (6 bases). The CDR3 covers 15 residues. The V end lost 2 bases, the J end lost 8 bases, and 16 bases lay between the germline ends. Germline values: CDR1 MNHNY, CDR2 SVGAGI (reference sequence). The CDR3, as DNA: TGTGCCAGCAGTTACACAGGGTTGGGTGTTGATGAGCAGTTCTTC. Amino acids: CASSYTGLGVDEQFF.

The rearrangement links TRBV5-1 to TRBJ1-1; D not resolved. Germline V CDR1 and CDR2: SGHRS, YFSETQ. The ends were cut back, 5 bases at V and 4 bases at J, with 12 bases in the middle. This CDR3 comprises 13 residues. CDR3 coding DNA: TGCGCCAGCAGTTTAAGGCCGGGCACTGAAGCTTTCTTT. Translating gives CASSLRPGTEAFF. Supplemented by reference TRBV5-1 and TRBJ1-1, the full variable domain reads KAGVTQTPRYLIKTRGQQVTLSCSPISGHRSVSWYQQTPGQGLQFLFEYFSETQRNKGNFPGRFSGRQFSNSRSEMNVSTLELGDSALYLCASSLRPGTEAFFGQGTRLTVV.

The chain couples TRBV5-8 to TRBJ1-5; D may be TRBD1 (6 bases). The CDR3 loop spans 17 amino acids. V gave up 1 base and J gave up 6 bases, with 20 bases separating them. The V gene's germline CDR1 is SGHTS and CDR2 YDEGEE. This CDR3 reads CASSLFVGRGSFQPQHF. CDR3 DNA: TGTGCCAGCAGCTTGTTCGTCGGCAGGGGAAGTTTTCAGCCCCAGCATTTT.

The chain carries TRBV2 and TRBJ2-5, with TRBD2 as a possible D gene (6 bases). This CDR3 comprises 14 residues. The V end was cut by 5 bases, the J end by 5 bases, with 15 bases between. Germline V gene lookup returns CDR1 SNHLY and CDR2 FYNNEI. Here the CDR3 reads CASSFRTGRETQYF. The CDR3, as DNA: TGTGCCAGCAGTTTCCGGACTGGGAGGGAGACCCAGTACTTC.

Only one count was recorded for this clone. The chain links TRBV2 to TRBJ2-2; unclear D gene. V lost 4 bases to trimming and J lost 3 bases, with 12 bases between them. CDR1 and CDR2 from the germline V gene are SNHLY and FYNNEI. The CDR3 extends over 15 amino acids. In DNA form, the CDR3 reads TGTGCCAGCAGTGTGGTACTAATCGACACCGGGGAGCTGTTTTTT. Residues: CASSVVLIDTGELFF.

V and J are TRBV2 and TRBJ1-5; possible D gene TRBD1, 5 bases. This CDR3 is built from 15 residues. Germline V lookup: CDR1 SNHLY, CDR2 FYNNEI. Trimming cost V 4 bases and J 0 bases, with 10 bases left between them. The CDR3 region has the DNA TGTGCCAGCAGTGGACAGTTTAATAGCAATCAGCCCCAGCATTTT. Its translation: CASSGQFNSNQPQHF. Based on the CDR3 plus reference TRBV2 and TRBJ1-5, the full variable domain is EPEVTQTPSHQVTQMGQEVILRCVPISNHLYFYWYRQILGQKVEFLVSFYNNEISEKSEIFDDQFSVERPDGSNFTLKIRSTKLEDSAMYFCASSGQFNSNQPQHFGDGTRLSIL.

V usage is TRBV4-1 and J usage is TRBJ2-5; TRBD2 might be the D (5 bases). CDR3 length equals 16 residues. The V end was cut by 1 base, the J end by 5 bases, with 17 bases between. The germline CDR1 and CDR2 sequences are MGHRA and YSYEKL. CDR3 sequence: CASSQVATTPSETQYF. The CDR3 coding sequence is TGCGCCAGCAGCCAAGTTGCGACTACGCCGTCCGAGACCCAGTACTTC.

The rearrangement links TRBV19 to TRBJ2-5; a possible D gene is TRBD2 (5 bases). V lost 3 bases and J lost 1, with 9 bases in between. Germline-derived CDR1 and CDR2 are LNHDA and SQIVND (reference sequence). The CDR3 consists of 14 residues. CDR3 bases: TGTGCCAGTAGTATTTTTGGGAGCCAAGAGACCCAGTACTTC. It codes for CASSIFGSQETQYF.

This clone appeared a few times. The V and J genes are TRBV11-2 and TRBJ1-2; D is undetermined. Germline V gene lookup returns CDR1 SGHAT and CDR2 FQNNGV. This CDR3 is 8 amino acids long. CDR3 in DNA: TGTGTAACTGGTGGCTACACCTTC. Encoded protein: CVTGGYTF.

V usage is TRBV5-1 and J usage is TRBJ2-2; tentatively, D is TRBD2 (6 bases). V was trimmed by 4 bases and J by 0 bases, leaving 13 bases between them. Germline V gives CDR1 SGHRS, CDR2 YFSETQ. The length of the CDR3 is 16 residues. The CDR3 region is CASSSTSTANTGELFF. The CDR3 bases are TGCGCCAGCAGCAGCACTAGCACAGCGAACACCGGGGAGCTGTTTTTT.

V and J are TRBV9 and TRBJ2-1; no firm D call. The CDR3 is made up of 13 amino acids. Trimming cost V 1 base and J 4 bases, with 6 bases left between them. CDR1 is SGDLS, CDR2 YYNGEE, per germline. The CDR3 sequence is CASSVQSYNEQFF. CDR3 DNA sequence: TGTGCCAGCAGCGTACAGTCATACAATGAGCAGTTCTTC. Complete variable domain (other parts from reference TRBV9 and TRBJ2-1): DSGVTQTPKHLITATGQRVTLRCSPRSGDLSVYWYQQSLDQGLQFLIQYYNGEERAKGNILERFSAQQFPDLHSELNLSSLELGDSALYFCASSVQSYNEQFFGPGTRLTVL.

This chain connects TRBV10-3 to TRBJ1-4; 11 nucleotides align to TRBD1. J was trimmed by 3 bases and V by 4 bases; bases with no gene match: 4. The CDR3 contains 16 residues. The germline CDR1 and CDR2 sequences are ENHRY and SYGVKD. DNA for the CDR3: TGTGCCATCAGTGTGGACAGGGGGCCGGCTAATGAAAAACTGTTTTTT. Its translation is CAISVDRGPANEKLFF.

The V gene is TRBV6-5, the J gene TRBJ2-7; 7 bases agree with TRBD2. This CDR3 comprises 16 residues. V shed 3 bases, J shed 3 bases, and the junction held 11 bases outside the gene matches. Germline CDR1 and CDR2: MNHEY and SVGAGI. CDR3 amino acids: CASSYHRASGLYEQYF. DNA of the CDR3: TGTGCCAGCAGTTATCATCGGGCTAGCGGCCTCTACGAGCAGTACTTC.

This clone occurred once. This chain joins TRBV6-5 and TRBJ1-2, with D unresolved. Looked up from germline, CDR1 is MNHEY and CDR2 is SVGAGI. The germline V and J ends were trimmed by 0 bases and 1 base, with 12 bases remaining between them. This CDR3 is 16 amino acids long. Here the CDR3 DNA reads TGTGCCAGCAGTTACTCTGTGTCCAGAAATAACTATGGCTACACCTTC. It translates to CASSYSVSRNNYGYTF.